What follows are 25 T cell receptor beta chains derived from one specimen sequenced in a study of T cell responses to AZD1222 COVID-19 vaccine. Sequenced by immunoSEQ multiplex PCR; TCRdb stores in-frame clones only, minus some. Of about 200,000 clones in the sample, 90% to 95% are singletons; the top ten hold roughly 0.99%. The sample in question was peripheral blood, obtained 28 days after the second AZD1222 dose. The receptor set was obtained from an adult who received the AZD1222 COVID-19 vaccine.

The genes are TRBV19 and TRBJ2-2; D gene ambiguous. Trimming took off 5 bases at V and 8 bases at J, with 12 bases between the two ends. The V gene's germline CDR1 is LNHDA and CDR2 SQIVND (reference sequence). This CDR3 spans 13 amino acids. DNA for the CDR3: TGTGCCAGTAGTCTCGGGCTTCCGGGGGAGCTGTTTTTT. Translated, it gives CASSLGLPGELFF.

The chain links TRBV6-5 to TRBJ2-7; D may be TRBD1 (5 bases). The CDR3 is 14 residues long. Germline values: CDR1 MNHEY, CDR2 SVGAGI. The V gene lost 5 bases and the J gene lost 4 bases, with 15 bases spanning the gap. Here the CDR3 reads CASSPSQGTYEQYF. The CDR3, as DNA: TGTGCCAGCAGTCCTTCCCAGGGTACGTACGAGCAGTACTTC.

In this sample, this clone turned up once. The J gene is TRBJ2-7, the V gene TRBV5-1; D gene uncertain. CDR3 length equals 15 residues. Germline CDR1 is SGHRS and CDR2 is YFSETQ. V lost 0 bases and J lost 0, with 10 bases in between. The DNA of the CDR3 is TGCGCCAGCAGCTTGGGGGCCACGAGCTCCTACGAGCAGTACTTC. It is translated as CASSLGATSSYEQYF.

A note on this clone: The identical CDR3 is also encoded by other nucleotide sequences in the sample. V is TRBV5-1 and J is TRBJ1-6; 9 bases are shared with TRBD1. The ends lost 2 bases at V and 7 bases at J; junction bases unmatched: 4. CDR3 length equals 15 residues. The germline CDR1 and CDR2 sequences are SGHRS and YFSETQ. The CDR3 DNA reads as TGCGCCAGCAGCTTACGACAGGGGGGAAATTCACCCCTCCACTTT. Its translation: CASSLRQGGNSPLHF.

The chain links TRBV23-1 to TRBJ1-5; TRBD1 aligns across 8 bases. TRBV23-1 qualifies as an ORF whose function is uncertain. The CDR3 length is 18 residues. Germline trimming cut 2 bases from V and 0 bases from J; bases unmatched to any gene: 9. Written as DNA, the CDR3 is TGCGCCAGCAGTCAAAGGAAGGACAGGGAATATAGCAATCAGCCCCAGCATTTT. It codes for CASSQRKDREYSNQPQHF.

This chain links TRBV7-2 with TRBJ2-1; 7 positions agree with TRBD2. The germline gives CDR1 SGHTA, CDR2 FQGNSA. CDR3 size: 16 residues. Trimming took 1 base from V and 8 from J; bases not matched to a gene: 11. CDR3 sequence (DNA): TGTGCCAGCAGCTTAGGGGAGGGAGCGTTAGGCGATGAGCAGTTCTTC. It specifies CASSLGEGALGDEQFF.

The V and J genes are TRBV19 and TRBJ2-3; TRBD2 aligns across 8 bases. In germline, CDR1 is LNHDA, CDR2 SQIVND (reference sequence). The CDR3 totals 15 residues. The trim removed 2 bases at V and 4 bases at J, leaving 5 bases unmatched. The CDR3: CASSILAGGADTQYF. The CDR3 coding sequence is TGTGCCAGTAGTATACTGGCGGGGGGAGCAGATACGCAGTATTTT.

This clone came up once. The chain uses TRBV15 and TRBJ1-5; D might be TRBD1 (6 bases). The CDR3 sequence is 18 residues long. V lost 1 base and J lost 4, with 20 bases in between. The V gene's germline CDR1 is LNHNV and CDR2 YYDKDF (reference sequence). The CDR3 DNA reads TGTGCCACCAGCAGAGCCTCCCCGGGACACGGGGGGAATCAGCCCCAGCATTTT. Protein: CATSRASPGHGGNQPQHF.

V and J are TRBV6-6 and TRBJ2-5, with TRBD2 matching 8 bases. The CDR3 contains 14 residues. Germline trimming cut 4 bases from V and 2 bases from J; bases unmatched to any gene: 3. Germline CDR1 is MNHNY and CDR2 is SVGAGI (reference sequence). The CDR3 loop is CASSSGGGQETQYF. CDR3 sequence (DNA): TGTGCCAGCAGTTCCGGGGGGGGGCAAGAGACCCAGTACTTC.

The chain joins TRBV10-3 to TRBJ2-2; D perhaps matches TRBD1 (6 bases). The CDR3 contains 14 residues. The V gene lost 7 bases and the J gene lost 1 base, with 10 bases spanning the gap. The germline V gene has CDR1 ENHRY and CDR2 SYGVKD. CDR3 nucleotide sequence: TGTGCCATCACTTTGGGACAGAACACCGGGGAGCTGTTTTTT. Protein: CAITLGQNTGELFF.

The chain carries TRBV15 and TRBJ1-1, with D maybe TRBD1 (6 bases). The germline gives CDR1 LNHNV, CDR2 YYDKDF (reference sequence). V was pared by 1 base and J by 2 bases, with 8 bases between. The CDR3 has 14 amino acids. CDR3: CATSRAGDNTEAFF. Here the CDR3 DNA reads TGTGCCACCAGCAGAGCAGGGGATAACACTGAAGCTTTCTTT.

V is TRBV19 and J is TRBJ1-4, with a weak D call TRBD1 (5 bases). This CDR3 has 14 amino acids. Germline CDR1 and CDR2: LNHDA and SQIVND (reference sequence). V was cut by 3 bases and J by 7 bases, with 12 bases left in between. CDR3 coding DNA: TGTGCCAGTAGTATGGGGGATAGGGTTGAAAAACTGTTTTTT. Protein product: CASSMGDRVEKLFF.

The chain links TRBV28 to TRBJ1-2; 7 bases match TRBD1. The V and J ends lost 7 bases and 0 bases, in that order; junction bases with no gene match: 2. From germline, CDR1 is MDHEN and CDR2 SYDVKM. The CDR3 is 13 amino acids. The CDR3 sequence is CASIDRANYGYTF. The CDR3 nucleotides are TGTGCCAGCATAGACAGGGCTAACTATGGCTACACCTTC.

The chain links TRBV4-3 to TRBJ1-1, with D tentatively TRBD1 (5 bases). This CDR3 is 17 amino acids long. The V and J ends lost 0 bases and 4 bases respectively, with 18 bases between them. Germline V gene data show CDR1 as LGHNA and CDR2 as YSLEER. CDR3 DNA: TGCGCCAGCAGCCAAGATAATTTCCTCGCGGGGGGCACTGAAGCTTTCTTT. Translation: CASSQDNFLAGGTEAFF.

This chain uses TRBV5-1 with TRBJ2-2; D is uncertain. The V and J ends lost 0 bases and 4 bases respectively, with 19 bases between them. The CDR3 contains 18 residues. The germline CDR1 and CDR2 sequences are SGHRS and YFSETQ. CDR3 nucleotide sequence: TGCGCCAGCAGCTTGGGGGCCCACAGCCTAGTGGGCACCGGGGAGCTGTTTTTT. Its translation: CASSLGAHSLVGTGELFF.

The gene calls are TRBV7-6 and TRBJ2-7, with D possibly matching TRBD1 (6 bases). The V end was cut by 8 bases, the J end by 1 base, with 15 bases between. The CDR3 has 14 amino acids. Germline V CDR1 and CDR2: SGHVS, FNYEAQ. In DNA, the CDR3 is TGTGCCAGCGGACCATCGGACAGTTCCTACGAGCAGTACTTC. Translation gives CASGPSDSSYEQYF. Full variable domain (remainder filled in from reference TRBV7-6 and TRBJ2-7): GAGVSQSPRYKVTKRGQDVALRCDPISGHVSLYWYRQALGQGPEFLTYFNYEAQQDKSGLPNDRFSAERPEGSISTLTIQRTEQRDSAMYRCASGPSDSSYEQYFGPGTRLTVT.

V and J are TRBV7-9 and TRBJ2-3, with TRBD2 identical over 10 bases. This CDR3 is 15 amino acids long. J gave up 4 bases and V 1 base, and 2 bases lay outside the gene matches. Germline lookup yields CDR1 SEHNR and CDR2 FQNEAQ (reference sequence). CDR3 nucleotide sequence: TGTGCCAGCAGCTTAGGTACTAGCGGGGCAGATACGCAGTATTTT. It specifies CASSLGTSGADTQYF.

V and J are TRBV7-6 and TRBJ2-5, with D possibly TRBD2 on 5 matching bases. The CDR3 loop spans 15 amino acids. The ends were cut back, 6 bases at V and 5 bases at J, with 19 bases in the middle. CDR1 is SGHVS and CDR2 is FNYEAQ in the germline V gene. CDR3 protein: CASRALILGEETQYF. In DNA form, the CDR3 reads TGTGCCAGCAGGGCTCTGATCCTCGGGGAGGAGACCCAGTACTTC.

The CDR3 loop reads CASSFVGQPQHF. The CDR3 coding sequence is TGTGCCAGCAGTTTTGTAGGACAGCCCCAGCATTTT. The genes are TRBV27 and TRBJ1-5; no firm D call. This CDR3 contains 12 residues. Trimming removed 3 bases from V and 7 bases from J, with 7 bases in between. The germline CDR1 and CDR2 sequences are MNHEY and SMNVEV (reference sequence).

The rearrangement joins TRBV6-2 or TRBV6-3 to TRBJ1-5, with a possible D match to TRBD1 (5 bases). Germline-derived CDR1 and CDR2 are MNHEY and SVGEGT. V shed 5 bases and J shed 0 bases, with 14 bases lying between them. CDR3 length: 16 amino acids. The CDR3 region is CASSRPGTYSNQPQHF. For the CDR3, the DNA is TGTGCCAGCAGTCGTCCCGGGACTTATAGCAATCAGCCCCAGCATTTT.

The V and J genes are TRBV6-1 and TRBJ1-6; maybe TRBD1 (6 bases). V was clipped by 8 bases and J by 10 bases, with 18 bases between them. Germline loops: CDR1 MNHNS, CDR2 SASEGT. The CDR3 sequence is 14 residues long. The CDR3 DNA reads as TGTGCCAGCGAGAACCTTCCAGGGGACTCACCCCTCCACTTT. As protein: CASENLPGDSPLHF.

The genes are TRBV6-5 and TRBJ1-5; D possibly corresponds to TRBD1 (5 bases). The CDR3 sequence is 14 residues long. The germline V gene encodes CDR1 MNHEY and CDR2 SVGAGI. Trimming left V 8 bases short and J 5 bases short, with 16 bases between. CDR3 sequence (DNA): TGTGCCAGCGCCCAAGGAGGGGTAGATCAGCCCCAGCATTTT. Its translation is CASAQGGVDQPQHF.

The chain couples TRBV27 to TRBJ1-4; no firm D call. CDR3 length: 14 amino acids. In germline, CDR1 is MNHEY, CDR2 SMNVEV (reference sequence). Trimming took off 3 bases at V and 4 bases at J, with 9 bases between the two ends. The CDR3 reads CASSFSGSNEKLFF. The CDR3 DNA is TGTGCCAGCAGTTTTTCGGGAAGTAATGAAAAACTGTTTTTT.

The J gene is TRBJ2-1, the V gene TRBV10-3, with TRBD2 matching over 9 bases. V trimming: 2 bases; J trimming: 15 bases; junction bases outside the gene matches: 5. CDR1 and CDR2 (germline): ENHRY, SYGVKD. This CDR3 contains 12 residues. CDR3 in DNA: TGTGCCATCAGTGAGGGTAGCGGGGGCCGGTTCTTC. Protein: CAISEGSGGRFF.

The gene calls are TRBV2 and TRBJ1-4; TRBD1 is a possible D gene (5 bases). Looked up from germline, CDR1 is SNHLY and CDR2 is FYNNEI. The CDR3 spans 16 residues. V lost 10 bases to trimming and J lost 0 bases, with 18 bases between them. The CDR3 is CATPRGRTATNEKLFF. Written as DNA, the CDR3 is TGTGCCACTCCCCGGGGCCGGACGGCAACTAATGAAAAACTGTTTTTT. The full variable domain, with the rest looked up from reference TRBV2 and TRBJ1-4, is EPEVTQTPSHQVTQMGQEVILRCVPISNHLYFYWYRQILGQKVEFLVSFYNNEISEKSEIFDDQFSVERPDGSNFTLKIRSTKLEDSAMYFCATPRGRTATNEKLFFGSGTQLSVL.